These T cell receptor beta chains were read from a single sample in a study of T cell repertoires in cytomegalovirus infection. TCRdb reprocessed the reads via MiXCR and lists one record per CDR3 protein. The sample carries over 150,000 distinct CDR3 sequences, about 18% recorded once. The sequenced sample was CD8+ T cells from PBMCs. The receptors originated from a human donor in good health (CMV status not recorded). Some clones in this sample may be carry-over from other donors' samples. Each CDR3 is given with its conserved first and last residue. The order of the fields is J gene, clone size, V gene, D gene, CDR3 DNA, CDR3 protein. A D gene is named only where the DNA matches it firmly. Expanded clones are given a class, and other clones once, few, many or no size at all.

>TRBJ1-1|NA|TRBV7-2|NA
TGTGCCAGCAGCTTCACTCCCGAGACTGAAGCTTTCTTT
CASSFTPETEAFF
>TRBJ1-6|NA|TRBV7-6|NA
TGTGCCAGCAGCTTAAATTATGTGGGGTTAGATGGTTCACCCCTCCACTTT
CASSLNYVGLDGSPLHF
>TRBJ2-7|NA|TRBV5-5|NA
TGTGCCAGCAGCTTGGACACCCTACACGCTAGCTCCTACGAGCAGTACTTC
CASSLDTLHASSYEQYF
>TRBJ1-5|NA|TRBV7-4|NA
TGTGCCAGCAGCTTAACCGGAGAAACCCAAGATCAGCCCCAGCATTTT
CASSLTGETQDQPQHF
>TRBJ1-2|few|TRBV2|NA
TGTGCCACCCAGGGGCATGGCTACACCTTC
CATQGHGYTF
>TRBJ2-1|NA|TRBV7-2|TRBD2
TGTGCCAGCAGCTTACCGGGGGGAGTCTACAATGAGCAGTTCTTC
CASSLPGGVYNEQFF
>TRBJ2-3|few|TRBV28|NA
TGTGCCAGCAGTTTATTTCGGGGGGCCAACCCCACAGATACGCAGTATTTT
CASSLFRGANPTDTQYF
>TRBJ2-7|NA|TRBV29-1|NA
TGCAGCGTGCGACGGGACCTTCCTTCCTACGAGCAGTACTTC
CSVRRDLPSYEQYF
>TRBJ2-7|NA|TRBV6-2/TRBV6-3|NA
TGTGCCAGCAGTTATCATGCGGAACAGGCGCCATCCTACGAGCAGTACTTC
CASSYHAEQAPSYEQYF
>TRBJ1-1|few|TRBV29-1|NA
TGCAGCGTTGAAGATCACAGGGTGAGGACTGAAGCTTTCTTT
CSVEDHRVRTEAFF
>TRBJ2-5|few|TRBV7-7|TRBD2
TGTGCCAGCAGCTTAGGACTAGCGGGGGGAACCGAGACCCAGTACTTC
CASSLGLAGGTETQYF
>TRBJ2-7|NA|TRBV7-6|TRBD2
TGTGCCAGCAGCTTAGCGAGAACTAGCGACGAGCAGTACTTC
CASSLARTSDEQYF
>TRBJ2-2|few|TRBV11-2|TRBD1
TGTGCCAGCAGATGGACAGGGAAGACCGGGGAGCTGTTTTTT
CASRWTGKTGELFF
>TRBJ2-1|NA|TRBV28|TRBD2
TGTGCCAGCAGGCTCGGGACTAGCGGGGGTCGGGAGCAGTTCTTC
CASRLGTSGGREQFF
>TRBJ2-7|NA|TRBV6-5|NA
TGTGCCAGCAGTGAATTGGGGACAGAGCAGTACTTC
CASSELGTEQYF